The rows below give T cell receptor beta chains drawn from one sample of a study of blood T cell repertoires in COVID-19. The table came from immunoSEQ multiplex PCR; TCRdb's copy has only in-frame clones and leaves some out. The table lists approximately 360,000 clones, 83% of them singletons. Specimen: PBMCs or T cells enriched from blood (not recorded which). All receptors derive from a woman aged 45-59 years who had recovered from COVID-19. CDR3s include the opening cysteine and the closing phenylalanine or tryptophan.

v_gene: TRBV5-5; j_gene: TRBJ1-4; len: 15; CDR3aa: CASSAPRATNEKLFF
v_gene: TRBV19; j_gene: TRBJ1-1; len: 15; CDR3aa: CASSITGTPDTEAFF
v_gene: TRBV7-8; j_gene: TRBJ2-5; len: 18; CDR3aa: CASSLGTTVAGGKETQYF
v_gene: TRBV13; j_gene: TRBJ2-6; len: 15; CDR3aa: CASSTGGSGANVLTF
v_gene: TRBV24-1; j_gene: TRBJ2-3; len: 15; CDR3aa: CATSDPGQGGDTQYF
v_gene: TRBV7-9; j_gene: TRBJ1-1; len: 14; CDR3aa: CASSEWTGVTEAFF
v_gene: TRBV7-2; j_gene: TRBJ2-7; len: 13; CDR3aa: CASSFQGNYEQYF
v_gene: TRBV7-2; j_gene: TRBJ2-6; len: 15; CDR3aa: CASSWTSSGANVLTF
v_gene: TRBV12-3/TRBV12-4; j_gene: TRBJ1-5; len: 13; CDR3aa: CASSLSDKEPQHF
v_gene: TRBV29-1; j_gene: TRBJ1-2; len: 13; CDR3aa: CSVLRDSNYGYTF
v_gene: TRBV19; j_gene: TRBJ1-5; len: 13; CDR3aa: CASSMLVNQPQHF
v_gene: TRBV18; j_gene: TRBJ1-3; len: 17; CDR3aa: CASSPTDSIAPGNTIYF
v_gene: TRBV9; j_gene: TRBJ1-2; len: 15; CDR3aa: CASSPPGVHGEGYTF
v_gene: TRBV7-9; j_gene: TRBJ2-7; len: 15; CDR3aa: CASSSGTSGSYEQYF
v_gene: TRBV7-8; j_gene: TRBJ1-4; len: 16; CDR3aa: CASSNLAGQTNEKLFF
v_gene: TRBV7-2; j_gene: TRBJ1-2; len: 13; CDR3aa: CASSLPRSYGYTF
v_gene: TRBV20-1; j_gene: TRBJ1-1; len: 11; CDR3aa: CSASDSTEAFF